Shown below are 17 T cell receptor beta chains from a single sample sequenced in a study of tumor and adjacent non-tumor tissue in lung cancer. This sample's RNA came from whole unsorted tissue. Three rounds of nested PCR, following a modified ARM-PCR protocol, produced the TCRbeta library. In TCRdb, the multiplex PCR reads were re-called with MiXCR into one record per CDR3 protein. The sample records approximately 90,000 distinct CDR3 sequences, more than 60% being singletons. The sequenced sample was lung tumor tissue. The receptors were sampled from a man aged 70-80 years with non-small cell lung cancer.

Worth noting for this clonotype: An end of the junction does not agree with germline; a read error may underlie this. The V call is TRBV4-2, the J call TRBJ2-2; perhaps TRBD2 as D (6 bases). The CDR3 consists of 16 residues. Per the germline V gene, CDR1 is LGHNA and CDR2 is YNFKEQ. Here the CDR3 reads CASSQETRANIGGLFF. In DNA form, the CDR3 reads TGTGCCAGCAGCCAAGAGACCAGGGCGAACATCGGGGGGCTGTTTTTT.

This clonotype was picked up many times. The J gene is TRBJ2-2, the V gene TRBV4-2, with 9 bases fitting TRBD2. With V trimmed by 3 bases and J by 6 bases, 14 bases remained unmatched. Germline V CDR1 and CDR2: LGHNA, YNFKEQ. CDR3 length equals 18 residues. For the CDR3, the DNA is TGTGCCAGCAGCCACCCAGCTACCGGGACTAGCCCCCCCGGGGAGCTGTTTTTT. It translates to CASSHPATGTSPPGELFF.

A word on this clonotype: Possible read error: a much larger clone is one base away. DNA of the CDR3: TGCGCCAGCAGCGAGGGGGGAGCCTATGACTACACCTTC. Translation: CASSEGGAYDYTF. The chain links TRBV5-1 to TRBJ1-2, with D tentatively TRBD1 (6 bases). The germline V gene encodes CDR1 SGHRS and CDR2 YFSETQ. The CDR3 covers 13 residues.

A remark on this clonotype: Sequence at one end of the junction differs from germline and may be a read error. The V gene is TRBV11-2, the J gene TRBJ1-3, with D unresolved. The length of the CDR3 is 16 residues. Germline lookup yields CDR1 SGHAT and CDR2 FQNNGV. The CDR3 loop reads CTSNPLRQAAGNTIYF. DNA for the CDR3: TGTACCAGCAACCCTCTCCGCCAGGCGGCCGGAAACACCATATATTTT.

The J gene is TRBJ2-5, the V gene TRBV5-6; 9 bases are a match to TRBD1. The CDR3 covers 14 residues. Losses at the gene ends were 9 bases for V and 5 bases for J; bases not matched to a gene: 11. Germline V lookup: CDR1 SGHDT, CDR2 YYEEEE. The CDR3 region is CATRGQGEGETQYF. Written as DNA, the CDR3 is TGTGCCACCAGGGGACAGGGCGAGGGGGAGACCCAGTACTTC.

Comment on this clonotype: It may be a read error: a sequence one base away is much more abundant. The rearrangement links TRBV14 to TRBJ2-7, with D maybe TRBD2 (5 bases). Germline CDR1 reads SGHDN; CDR2 reads FVKESK. The CDR3 length is 15 residues. CDR3 in DNA: TGTGCCAGCGGCCATCGGACGGCTCGAGGGCGCGAGCAGTACTTC. It encodes CASGHRTARGREQYF.

Remarks on this clonotype: Its ends do not fully match the called genes, so a read error is possible. This rearrangement joins TRBV11-2 to TRBJ1-2, with 8 bases fitting TRBD1. CDR3 size: 15 residues. Germline assignment: CDR1 SGHAT and CDR2 FQNNGV. The CDR3 here is CAGSLGQGVPSGYTF. The CDR3 coding sequence is TGTGCCGGCAGCTTAGGACAGGGAGTTCCGTCGGGCTACACCTTC.

In regard to this clonotype: At one end, the junction sequence differs from germline, possibly due to a read error. The chain carries TRBV14 and TRBJ1-6, with 7 bases lining up with TRBD1. From germline, CDR1 is SGHDN and CDR2 FVKESK. The CDR3 sequence is 19 residues long. The CDR3, as DNA: TGTGCCAGCAGCCAAGAAAACAGGGGCTTGAGCTCCTGTAATTCACCCCTCCACTTT. It codes for CASSQENRGLSSCNSPLHF.

V and J are TRBV28 and TRBJ1-1; no definite D call. Germline values: CDR1 MDHEN, CDR2 SYDVKM. CDR3 length: 15 amino acids. V gave up 6 bases and J gave up 1 base, with 15 bases separating them. CDR3 nucleotide sequence: TGTGCCAGCAGCTCCGGAGGTGGAGGGAACACTGAAGCTTTCTTT. Encoded protein: CASSSGGGGNTEAFF.

The V call is TRBV1, the J call TRBJ2-1. TRBV1 is a listed pseudogene. The CDR3 spans 15 residues. The CDR3 DNA reads TGCACCAGCAGCCAAGACAGCTTCTCCTGCAATGAGCAGTTCTTC. Translated: CTSSQDSFSCNEQFF.

The rearrangement joins TRBV4-2 to TRBJ2-2; D not certain. In germline, CDR1 is LGHNA, CDR2 YNFKEQ. V was clipped by 0 bases and J by 1 base, with 9 bases between them. This CDR3 has 16 residues. For the CDR3, the DNA is TGTGCCAGCAGCCAAGAAGAGATAAAGAACACCGGGGAGCTGTTTTTT. It is translated as CASSQEEIKNTGELFF.

In the case of this clonotype: A read error may account for a junction end that differs from germline. The rearrangement links TRBV4-1 to TRBJ2-5, with D unresolved. Per germline, CDR1 MGHRA and CDR2 YSYEKL. The CDR3 loop spans 13 amino acids. The CDR3 is CVSSQVREETQYF. The CDR3 DNA is TGCGTCAGCAGCCAAGTCCGAGAAGAGACACAGTACTTC.

As for this clonotype: At one boundary the junction diverges from the germline segment, which might be a read error. The V gene is TRBV12-3 or TRBV12-4, the J gene TRBJ2-2, with TRBD2 identical over 7 bases. The length of the CDR3 is 17 residues. The CDR3 region is CAGSSKKTSTYTGELFF. The CDR3, as DNA: TGTGCCGGCAGTTCTAAAAAGACTAGCACCTACACCGGGGAGCTGTTTTTT.

Of note for this clonotype: One end of the junction fails to match germline, which may point to a read error. The chain is built from TRBV2 and TRBJ2-5; tentatively, D is TRBD1 or TRBD2 (5 bases each). Per germline, CDR1 SNHLY and CDR2 FYNNEI. CDR3 length equals 14 residues. The CDR3 bases are TGCGCCAGCACCGACCGGGACGGCCAAGAGATCCAGTACTTC. The encoded protein is CASTDRDGQEIQYF. Complete variable domain (other parts from reference TRBV2 and TRBJ2-5): EPEVTQTPSHQVTQMGQEVILRCVPISNHLYFYWYRQILGQKVEFLVSFYNNEISEKSEIFDDQFSVERPDGSNFTLKIRSTKLEDSAMYFCASTDRDGQEIQYFGPGTRLLVL.

Notes on this clonotype: A much larger clone differs by one base, so this may be a read error. The gene calls are TRBV5-6 and TRBJ2-1; 7 bases match TRBD2. The CDR3 length is 17 residues. The germline gives CDR1 SGHDT, CDR2 YYEEEE. CDR3 sequence: CGSSHFGGGYSYNEQFF. As DNA, the CDR3 is TGTGGCAGCAGCCATTTTGGCGGGGGTTACTCCTACAATGAGCAGTTCTTC.

Of note for this clonotype: An end of the junction does not agree with germline; a read error may underlie this. This chain joins TRBV6-1 and TRBJ2-2; 11 nucleotides line up with TRBD2. Germline V lookup: CDR1 MNHNS, CDR2 SASEGT. This CDR3 is 15 amino acids long. CDR3 nucleotides: TGTGCCGGCAGGGGACTAGCGGTCACCTCCGGGGAGCTGTTTTTT. Encoded protein: CAGRGLAVTSGELFF.

As for this clonotype: The junction does not match germline at one end; this may be a read error. The chain carries TRBV11-2 and TRBJ2-7; TRBD2 might be the D (5 bases). The CDR3 is 13 residues long. Germline-derived CDR1 and CDR2 are SGHAT and FQNNGV. The CDR3 protein is CASSLGGPYEHYF. For the CDR3, the DNA is TGTGCCAGCAGCCTCGGAGGTCCCTACGAGCATTATTTC. The variable domain in full, with the rest retrieved from reference TRBV11-2 and TRBJ2-7, is EAGVAQSPRYKIIEKRQSVAFWCNPISGHATLYWYQQILGQGPKLLIQFQNNGVVDDSQLPKDRFSAERLKGVDSTLKIQPAKLEDSAVYLCASSLGGPYEHYFGPGTRLTVT.